The clone carrying this TCR beta chain has just a few counts. Its matching antigen is unknown. PCR was performed using 60 Vbeta and 13 Jbeta primers. Measured with immunoSEQ multiplex PCR; TCRdb has only the in-frame clones, and not every one. The sample comprises roughly 200,000 clones, roughly a tenth of which are singletons, and less than 1.5% rests with the top ten. The data are from a study of cytomegalovirus exposure and HLA in healthy donors. The germline V gene has CDR1 MNHNS and CDR2 SASEGT. V lost 3 bases and J lost 0, with 8 bases in between. The CDR3 covers 14 residues. Study-level findings and limits: A later analysis showed TCR association rates differing by HLA locus, peaking at DRB1 and lowest at HLA-C.

The sample taken for sequencing was PBMCs. This TCR came from a woman in her twenties or thirties in good health and CMV-seropositive. V usage is TRBV6-1 and J usage is TRBJ1-1; the D is unclear. This CDR3 is CASSEGPMNTEAFF. As DNA, the CDR3 is TGTGCCAGCAGTGAGGGCCCCATGAACACTGAAGCTTTCTTT.